This TCR beta chain was captured by sequencing in a study of T and B cells in COVID-19 patients (dated by TCRdb to about 2020). The study in broad terms: In this study, adaptive immunity was profiled in COVID-19 patients who either had active infection or had recovered, using TRB and IGH repertoire sequencing of peripheral blood. Comorbidities linked to unfavorable COVID-19 outcome were present in about 90% of the roughly 20 patients in the active-infection cohort. In the active-infection cohort, about 55% of the 20 patients were critically ill and required mechanical ventilation or ECMO. Up to roughly 10 follow-up blood samples were collected per patient, with some samples spanning different disease stages in the same individual. A recovered cohort comprised roughly 19 patients contributing about 22 samples, mostly after mild to moderate COVID-19 managed as outpatients. An age-matched reference group of some 42 healthy donors negative for COVID-19 antibodies was used as the comparison for repertoire analyses. Two patients belonged to both the recovered and active cohorts because samples were available from active disease and after recovery. The recovered cohort had a median age of 34 years, compared with about 70 years in the active-infection cohort. The repository of TCR and BCR sequences included under 70 time points from about 40 patients, and more than 7 million TCR sequences were analysed. What the authors observed across the whole study: During active COVID-19 the TRB repertoires were highly clonal, but at recovery diversity and richness rose above the levels seen in healthy donors. Strongly skewed TRBV/TRBJ gene usage was reported in patients with COVID-19. Specific T cell subsets (CD4+/Treg/CD8+) and sorted SARS-CoV-2-responsive or tetramer+ T cells had not yet been sequenced, and the corresponding sequencing experiments were ongoing. Blood samples from mildly ill patients during symptoms and early samples from severe cases were scarce. The cohort was considered too small for HLA contributions to COVID-19 susceptibility or severity to be assessed. Prospective validation of the reported TCR clusters was stated to be required before clinical use. A total of 2,000 to 2,500 exclusive TCR clusters, including some 31 low-pGen clusters, were found in the recovered cohort.

Trimmed from V: 6 bases; trimmed from J: 8 bases; junction bases lacking a gene match: 10. The CDR3 spans 14 residues, from the cysteine through the phenylalanine. Only CDR3 DNA remains: 42 bases, in frame from the first base. CDR1 DFQATT and CDR2 SNEGSKA were looked up in the germline V gene (reference sequence). Genomic DNA extracted from blood was used in amounts of about 250-550 ng for amplification of TRB repertoires. The data were produced on an Illumina MiSeq. Multiplex PCR with BIOMED2 TRB-A/B primer pools was used to amplify the TRB rearrangements. Illumina-compatible adapters and 7-nucleotide sample barcodes were attached to the amplicons in two consecutive PCRs. Phusion HS II polymerase was used for all library PCRs. Amplicons were purified from gel with the NucleoSpin Gel and PCR Clean-up kit, quantified on Qubit, and pooled at roughly 4 nM. Amplicon pool quality was checked on an Agilent 2100 Bioanalyzer before Illumina next-generation sequencing. For the original study's pipeline: Annotation of TRB rearrangements was performed with MiXCR 3.0.8 using the default MiXCR reference library. Non-productive reads and sequences with fewer than 2 reads were excluded, and each unique CDR3 nucleotide sequence counted as one clone. Clonality, diversity, richness and V-J gene usage were computed in R 3.5.1. GLIPH2 was used to cluster TCRs based on CDR3 similarity, and OLGA was used to calculate the generation probabilities. Only GLIPH2 clusters containing at least four unique TCR clonotypes present in at least three individuals were kept. TCRdb handled the public reads itself, with Q25 trimming in fastp and clone calling in MiXCR, and kept productive beta chains. Entries that share a CDR3 protein sequence are merged under the most common genes and DNA. These V and J calls rely on TCRdb rather than the paper's analysis. The sample contains fewer than 15,000 distinct CDR3 sequences, about 25% of them found a single time. The ten largest clones capture about 3.9% of the sample.

On this clonotype itself: Its antigen remains undetermined. Nothing much larger sits one base from this clone, and base qualities are not available.

The TCR comes from a human donor who had recovered from COVID-19. The chain employs TRBV20-1 and TRBJ2-1, and TRBD1 aligns with 10 junction nucleotides. What was sequenced was blood. The encoded CDR3 is CSAADRGRDDEQFF. The sequenced DNA is TGCAGTGCCGCCGACAGGGGGCGTGACGATGAGCAGTTCTTC.